Presented here are 20 T cell receptor beta chains from one specimen sequenced in a study of cytomegalovirus exposure and HLA in healthy donors. Primers for the PCR totalled 60 Vbeta and 13 Jbeta. Profiling relied on immunoSEQ multiplex PCR, and the TCRdb table lists in-frame clones only, not all of them. The sample records some 200,000 clones, approximately 79% being singletons. The sample consisted of PBMCs. Receptor source: a girl aged 5-17 years in good health and CMV-seropositive.

This clone has only a few counts. This chain joins TRBV6-1 and TRBJ2-5, with TRBD2 matching over 8 bases. Germline values: CDR1 MNHNS, CDR2 SASEGT. CDR3 length: 15 amino acids. V lost 4 bases to trimming and J lost 1 base; unmatched junction nucleotides: 5. In nucleotides, the CDR3 is TGTGCCAGCAGTGCGCAGCGGGGGACCCAAGAGACCCAGTACTTC. This gives the protein CASSAQRGTQETQYF.

This CDR3 reads CASSSPDRGNTEAFF. The CDR3 region has the DNA TGTGCCAGCAGCTCGCCTGACAGGGGGAACACTGAAGCTTTCTTT. This chain joins TRBV7-8 and TRBJ1-1, with TRBD1 identical over 8 bases. This CDR3 comprises 15 residues. CDR1 is SGHVS, CDR2 FQNEAQ, per germline. V trimming: 4 bases; J trimming: 1 base; junction bases outside the gene matches: 5.

Turning to this clone: The junction does not match germline at one end; this may be a read error. CDR3 sequence: CVSSLGIPSDEQFF. The CDR3 nucleotides read TGCGTCAGCAGCTTGGGGATCCCCAGCGATGAGCAGTTCTTC. The rearrangement links TRBV5-1 to TRBJ2-1; D unresolved. The CDR3 sequence is 14 residues long. From germline, CDR1 is SGHRS and CDR2 YFSETQ.

The rearrangement links TRBV7-8 to TRBJ1-2, with D unclear. The CDR3 consists of 14 residues. The germline gives CDR1 SGHVS, CDR2 FQNEAQ. Deletions cut 4 bases from V and 4 bases from J, with 13 bases between. CDR3 in DNA: TGTGCCAGCAGCTGGCCGACGGAGATCTATGGCTACACCTTC. It yields the protein CASSWPTEIYGYTF.

In its sample, this clone was seen a few times. The V gene is TRBV5-6, the J gene TRBJ1-1; D may be TRBD1 (6 bases). CDR1 SGHDT and CDR2 YYEEEE come from the germline V gene. This CDR3 has 14 amino acids. V was trimmed by 3 bases and J by 7 bases, leaving 16 bases between them. For the CDR3, the DNA is TGTGCCAGCAGCTACGTTGGGGGCAGAGTTGAAGCTTTCTTT. It yields the protein CASSYVGGRVEAFF.

This chain uses TRBV18 with TRBJ2-1; 9 bases fit TRBD2. With V trimmed by 5 bases and J by 1 base, 6 bases remained unmatched. Germline V CDR1 and CDR2: KGHSH, LQKENI. This CDR3 is built from 16 residues. CDR3 sequence reads: CASSGPSGVSYNEQFF. CDR3 in DNA: TGTGCCAGCTCAGGCCCTAGCGGGGTATCCTACAATGAGCAGTTCTTC.

This rearrangement joins TRBV6-1 to TRBJ1-1, with D possibly TRBD1 on 6 matching bases. V was trimmed by 2 bases and J by 10 bases, leaving 11 bases between them. This CDR3 contains 12 residues. CDR1 MNHNS and CDR2 SASEGT come from the germline V gene. The CDR3 loop is CASSENQGTAFF. CDR3 DNA sequence: TGTGCCAGCAGTGAAAACCAGGGGACAGCTTTCTTT.

V and J are TRBV9 and TRBJ2-5, with TRBD1 matching 10 bases. The CDR3 consists of 16 residues. The germline V gene encodes CDR1 SGDLS and CDR2 YYNGEE. J was trimmed by 3 bases and V by 4 bases; bases with no gene match: 9. The CDR3 region is CASSTTGTGVEETQYF. The CDR3 DNA reads as TGTGCCAGCAGCACTACCGGGACAGGGGTCGAAGAGACCCAGTACTTC.

The table lists this clone with a few counts. The rearrangement joins TRBV25-1 to TRBJ1-1; D is perhaps TRBD1 (5 bases). The CDR3 extends over 12 amino acids. V was cut by 4 bases and J by 8 bases, with 11 bases left in between. CDR1 is MGHDK, CDR2 SYGVNS, per germline. This chain's CDR3 is CASSAGTAEAFF. CDR3 coding DNA: TGTGCCAGCAGTGCGGGGACTGCCGAAGCTTTCTTT.

This rearrangement joins TRBV19 to TRBJ1-5; 7 bases line up with TRBD1. The CDR3 is 13 amino acids. Looked up from germline, CDR1 is LNHDA and CDR2 is SQIVND (reference sequence). Germline trimming cut 11 bases from V and 4 bases from J; bases unmatched to any gene: 8. The CDR3 DNA sequence: TGTGCCGGCGGGACAGATAGAAATCAGCCCCAGCATTTT. It codes for CAGGTDRNQPQHF.

This chain connects TRBV19 to TRBJ1-2, with 9 bases identical to TRBD1. Germline trimming cut 6 bases from V and 7 bases from J; bases unmatched to any gene: 12. This CDR3 spans 15 amino acids. CDR1 and CDR2 (germline): LNHDA, SQIVND (reference sequence). CDR3 DNA sequence: TGTGCCAGTAGCCAAGGGAACAGGGGGCGAGTTGGCTACACCTTC. It yields the protein CASSQGNRGRVGYTF. Supplemented by reference TRBV19 and TRBJ1-2, the full variable domain reads DGGITQSPKYLFRKEGQNVTLSCEQNLNHDAMYWYRQDPGQGLRLIYYSQIVNDFQKGDIAEGYSVSREKKESFPLTVTSAQKNPTAFYLCASSQGNRGRVGYTFGSGTRLTVV.

The rearrangement links TRBV18 to TRBJ1-1, with 8 bases matching TRBD1. The CDR3 length is 16 residues. Germline V CDR1 and CDR2: KGHSH, LQKENI. With 1 base clipped from V and 3 bases from J, the junction kept 7 bases outside the gene matches. The CDR3 is CASSPQQGVGYTEAFF. The CDR3, as DNA: TGTGCCAGCTCACCACAACAGGGGGTTGGGTACACTGAAGCTTTCTTT.

This chain joins TRBV7-8 and TRBJ1-5; D gene uncertain. Between the trimmed V and J ends, which lost 1 base and 0 bases, there was a span of 10 bases. The CDR3 is made up of 16 amino acids. In germline, CDR1 is SGHVS, CDR2 FQNEAQ. CDR3 DNA sequence: TGTGCCAGCAGCTTAGTCACAGTTTATAGCAATCAGCCCCAGCATTTT. Its translation: CASSLVTVYSNQPQHF.

V gene TRBV7-9 combines with J gene TRBJ1-1; 12 positions match TRBD1. The CDR3 consists of 17 residues. With 3 bases clipped from V and 1 base from J, the junction kept 6 bases outside the gene matches. Germline assignment: CDR1 SEHNR and CDR2 FQNEAQ (reference sequence). The CDR3: CASSLGQGAIGNTEAFF. As DNA, the CDR3 is TGTGCCAGCAGCTTGGGACAGGGGGCGATTGGGAACACTGAAGCTTTCTTT.

V is TRBV6-5 and J is TRBJ1-3; no reliable D call. CDR3 length equals 12 residues. The germline V gene has CDR1 MNHEY and CDR2 SVGAGI. V lost 9 bases, J lost 8 bases, and 14 bases lay in between. The CDR3 bases are TGTGCCAGTAGACTAAACGGGGACACCATATATTTT. This codes for CASRLNGDTIYF.

V is TRBV4-3 and J is TRBJ1-6; D might be TRBD1 (5 bases). This CDR3 region has 13 residues. V lost 3 bases and J 7 bases, leaving 7 bases between the germline ends. CDR1 and CDR2 (germline): LGHNA, YSLEER. The CDR3 sequence: CASSHRANSPLHF. The CDR3 coding sequence is TGCGCCAGCAGCCACAGGGCAAATTCACCCCTCCACTTT.

The V call is TRBV7-2, the J call TRBJ2-1; tentative D call: TRBD2 (5 bases). This CDR3 contains 17 residues. CDR1 SGHTA and CDR2 FQGNSA come from the germline V gene. The germline V and J ends were trimmed by 1 base and 8 bases, with 21 bases remaining between them. The CDR3 region has the DNA TGTGCCAGCAGCTTAGAGACGATAGGACTGCCGATGCATGAGCAGTTCTTC. It encodes CASSLETIGLPMHEQFF.

V gene TRBV6-1 combines with J gene TRBJ2-7; TRBD2 is a possible D gene (5 bases). This CDR3 is built from 13 residues. Germline V gives CDR1 MNHNS, CDR2 SASEGT. Deletions cut 0 bases from V and 5 bases from J, with 8 bases between. The CDR3 region has the DNA TGTGCCAGCAGTGAAGCGCCCGGGAACGAGCAGTACTTC. This encodes CASSEAPGNEQYF.

The chain couples TRBV2 to TRBJ2-7, with TRBD1 matching 12 bases. CDR3 length: 14 residues. V trimming: 6 bases; J trimming: 5 bases; junction bases outside the gene matches: 5. Germline lookup yields CDR1 SNHLY and CDR2 FYNNEI. In DNA form, the CDR3 reads TGTGCCAGCAGCCGGGACAGGGGGCTCAACGAGCAGTACTTC. Its translation is CASSRDRGLNEQYF. The full variable domain, its missing parts supplied by reference TRBV2 and TRBJ2-7, is EPEVTQTPSHQVTQMGQEVILRCVPISNHLYFYWYRQILGQKVEFLVSFYNNEISEKSEIFDDQFSVERPDGSNFTLKIRSTKLEDSAMYFCASSRDRGLNEQYFGPGTRLTVT.

The chain has TRBV5-5 and TRBJ1-2; TRBD1 matches at 8 bases. The CDR3 contains 13 residues. From germline, CDR1 is SGHKS and CDR2 YYEKEE (reference sequence). The J segment lost 5 bases and the V segment lost 6 bases, leaving 6 bases of the junction unmatched. CDR3 amino acids: CASTQQGEYGYTF. CDR3 DNA: TGTGCCAGCACCCAACAGGGGGAATATGGCTACACCTTC. Looking up the rest from reference TRBV5-5 and TRBJ1-2 gives the full variable domain: DAGVTQSPTHLIKTRGQQVTLRCSPISGHKSVSWYQQVLGQGPQFIFQYYEKEERGRGNFPDRFSARQFPNYSSELNVNALLLGDSALYLCASTQQGEYGYTFGSGTRLTVV.